The 29 T cell receptor beta chains listed next were all sequenced from one sample in a study of blood T cell repertoires in COVID-19. Assay used: immunoSEQ multiplex PCR; TCRdb lists only in-frame clones, some missing. The sample contains about 210,000 clones, around 81% of which appear only once. Sequenced sample: PBMCs or T cells enriched from blood (not recorded which). These TCRs come from a man aged 25-45 years with acute COVID-19.

The genes are TRBV24-1 and TRBJ1-2; 8 bases map to TRBD1. Germline V gene sequence: CDR1 KGHDR, CDR2 SFDVKD. V dropped 4 bases and J dropped 2; count of bases not matched to a gene: 2. The CDR3 is made up of 14 amino acids. CDR3 sequence reads: CATSDRQGNYGYTF. For the CDR3, the DNA is TGTGCCACCAGTGACCGACAGGGGAACTATGGCTACACCTTC.

This chain uses TRBV12-3 or TRBV12-4 with TRBJ1-2, with D uncertain. The CDR3 is 13 residues long. The V end was cut by 1 base, the J end by 0 bases, with 3 bases between. Written as DNA, the CDR3 is TGTGCCAGCAGTTTAGTAGCTAACTATGGCTACACCTTC. This translates into CASSLVANYGYTF.

This CDR3 is CSVDGSTGGGYTF. The CDR3, as DNA: TGCAGCGTTGATGGGAGTACAGGGGGAGGCTACACCTTC. The chain joins TRBV29-1 to TRBJ1-2; 8 positions match TRBD1. From germline, CDR1 is SQVTM and CDR2 ANQGSEA. The CDR3 contains 13 residues. Trimming at V came to 3 bases and at J to 8 bases, leaving 8 bases not matched to a gene.

This clone showed up just once. The V call is TRBV19, the J call TRBJ2-5, with D uncertain. Trimming cost V 0 bases and J 5 bases, with 10 bases left between them. The CDR3 contains 14 residues. CDR1 LNHDA and CDR2 SQIVND come from the germline V gene (reference sequence). CDR3 in DNA: TGTGCCAGTAGTATAGATCCCCGGAGCGAGACCCAGTACTTC. Protein: CASSIDPRSETQYF.

The genes are TRBV7-2 and TRBJ2-1; D is undetermined. Trimming left V 5 bases short and J 7 bases short, with 21 bases between. Germline values: CDR1 SGHTA, CDR2 FQGNSA. This CDR3 has 16 residues. CDR3 residues: CASSPHSTPWANEQFF. For the CDR3, the DNA is TGTGCCAGCAGCCCCCATTCTACCCCGTGGGCGAATGAGCAGTTCTTC.

This chain connects TRBV5-5 to TRBJ1-6; D not resolved. Trimming took 2 bases from V and 0 from J, leaving 6 bases between them. This CDR3 region has 15 residues. Germline loops: CDR1 SGHKS, CDR2 YYEKEE (reference sequence). The CDR3 here is CASSFLSSYNSPLHF. For the CDR3, the DNA is TGTGCCAGCAGCTTTCTAAGCTCCTATAATTCACCCCTCCACTTT.

This clone has a count of ten or more. The J gene is TRBJ2-7, the V gene TRBV18; possibly TRBD2 for D (6 bases). Trimming removed 3 bases at V and 3 bases at J, with 9 bases between. Per germline, CDR1 KGHSH and CDR2 LQKENI. The CDR3 is 13 amino acids. The CDR3 sequence: CASSPQRVYEQYF. The DNA for the CDR3 is TGTGCCAGCTCACCGCAGCGGGTCTACGAGCAGTACTTC.

The chain carries TRBV27 and TRBJ2-1; TRBD2 agrees at 11 bases. The CDR3 covers 16 residues. The V segment lost 7 bases and the J segment 6 bases; nucleotides outside the gene matches: 11. Germline V gives CDR1 MNHEY, CDR2 SMNVEV (reference sequence). In DNA, the CDR3 is TGTGCCAGCACGCCCTTAGCGGGGGGGCAAAGCAATGAGCAGTTCTTC. It yields the protein CASTPLAGGQSNEQFF.

The chain joins TRBV4-2 to TRBJ1-5, with D maybe TRBD1 (5 bases). The CDR3 has 13 amino acids. V shed 0 bases and J shed 7 bases, with 7 bases lying between them. In germline, CDR1 is LGHNA, CDR2 YNFKEQ. The chain's CDR3 is CASSQDPGQPQHF. The DNA for the CDR3 is TGTGCCAGCAGCCAAGATCCAGGGCAGCCCCAGCATTTT.

The chain couples TRBV5-5 to TRBJ1-2; D unclear. CDR1 is SGHKS and CDR2 is YYEKEE in the germline V gene (reference sequence). The CDR3 contains 14 residues. Trimming removed 0 bases from V and 4 bases from J, with 10 bases in between. The CDR3 reads CASSLVEGSYGYTF. CDR3 nucleotide sequence: TGTGCCAGCAGCTTGGTTGAGGGCTCCTATGGCTACACCTTC.

The chain links TRBV5-1 to TRBJ2-7; unclear D gene. The CDR3 extends over 17 amino acids. V lost 0 bases and J 0 bases, leaving 16 bases between the germline ends. Germline V gene data show CDR1 as SGHRS and CDR2 as YFSETQ. The CDR3 sequence is CASSLEPGTLHSYEQYF. CDR3 DNA: TGCGCCAGCAGCTTGGAGCCAGGCACACTGCACTCCTACGAGCAGTACTTC.

V usage is TRBV3-1 (or the pseudogene TRBV3-2) and J usage is TRBJ1-5, with 7 bases aligning to TRBD1. Germline CDR1 LGHDT, CDR2 YNNKEL (reference sequence). The CDR3 has 15 amino acids. V was clipped by 4 bases and J by 6 bases; unmatched bases: 9. The CDR3 DNA follows: TGTGCCAGCAGCCTCAGGGGGGAAGGTAGTCAGCCCCAGCATTTT. Translated: CASSLRGEGSQPQHF.

V and J are TRBV2 and TRBJ2-1, with D possibly TRBD2 on 6 matching bases. CDR3 length equals 15 residues. Germline loops: CDR1 SNHLY, CDR2 FYNNEI. Trimming took off 5 bases at V and 0 bases at J, with 11 bases between the two ends. The CDR3 sequence: CASSLAGSSYNEQFF. DNA of the CDR3: TGTGCCAGCAGTCTTGCGGGGAGCTCCTACAATGAGCAGTTCTTC.

The J gene is TRBJ2-3, the V gene TRBV7-2; a possible D gene is TRBD2 (6 bases). This CDR3 comprises 15 residues. Trimming took off 4 bases at V and 2 bases at J, with 13 bases between the two ends. The germline CDR1 and CDR2 sequences are SGHTA and FQGNSA. This CDR3 is CASSSGDSPTDTQYF. The CDR3 DNA sequence: TGTGCCAGCAGCTCGGGGGACTCGCCCACAGATACGCAGTATTTT.

This clone was seen a handful of times. This chain uses TRBV19 with TRBJ1-1; no clear D. From germline, CDR1 is LNHDA and CDR2 SQIVND (reference sequence). This CDR3 is built from 16 residues. V lost 5 bases, J lost 0 bases, and 16 bases lay in between. The CDR3 protein is CASSGFLGSMNTEAFF. In DNA, the CDR3 is TGTGCCAGTAGTGGTTTCCTGGGGAGCATGAACACTGAAGCTTTCTTT.

The J gene is TRBJ2-1, the V gene TRBV13; 7 bases agree with TRBD2. Losses at the gene ends were 4 bases for V and 0 bases for J; bases not matched to a gene: 12. Germline V gene sequence: CDR1 PRHDT, CDR2 FYEKMQ (reference sequence). The CDR3 contains 18 residues. CDR3 sequence (DNA): TGTGCCAGCAGCTCCCTTTTGGGGCGGGGGACCTCCTACAATGAGCAGTTCTTC. Translation gives CASSSLLGRGTSYNEQFF.

The V gene is TRBV29-1, the J gene TRBJ1-1; 9 positions agree with TRBD1. V lost 4 bases, J lost 3 bases, and 9 bases stayed unmatched. The germline gives CDR1 SQVTM, CDR2 ANQGSEA. The CDR3 is 15 residues long. As DNA, the CDR3 is TGCAGCGTTGTGGGACAGGGTTTATTGTACACTGAAGCTTTCTTT. Its protein is CSVVGQGLLYTEAFF.

V usage is TRBV24-1 and J usage is TRBJ1-2, with 7 positions matching TRBD1. The trim removed 9 bases at V and 8 bases at J, leaving 11 bases unmatched. CDR1 and CDR2 (germline): KGHDR, SFDVKD. This CDR3 is 13 amino acids long. The CDR3 region has the DNA TGTGCCACCTCACCTGGTAGGGGGCTCGGCTACACCTTC. Protein sequence: CATSPGRGLGYTF.

The gene calls are TRBV18 and TRBJ1-1, with D hard to call. Germline CDR1 is KGHSH and CDR2 is LQKENI. There are 13 residues in the CDR3. Trimming removed 5 bases from V and 4 bases from J, with 11 bases in between. The CDR3 coding sequence is TGTGCCAGCTCATTCGGGGAGACCACTGAAGCTTTCTTT. Residues: CASSFGETTEAFF.

Only a few counts were recorded for this clone. V and J are TRBV7-3 and TRBJ2-1; D perhaps matches TRBD2 (6 bases). Trimming pared 1 base from V and 9 bases from J, leaving 10 bases between. The CDR3 totals 13 residues. Per germline, CDR1 SGHTA and CDR2 FQGTGA. In nucleotides, the CDR3 is TGTGCCAGCAGCTTAATGGGGGGACTTGAGCAGTTCTTC. Its protein product is CASSLMGGLEQFF.

The chain couples TRBV6-5 to TRBJ2-2; D is possibly TRBD2 (6 bases). The CDR3 contains 15 residues. The germline gives CDR1 MNHEY, CDR2 SVGAGI. Deletions cut 4 bases from V and 4 bases from J, with 13 bases between. CDR3 in amino acids: CASSSNPLATGELFF. For the CDR3, the DNA is TGTGCCAGCAGTTCAAACCCACTAGCCACCGGGGAGCTGTTTTTT.

The genes are TRBV28 and TRBJ2-7, with 7 positions matching TRBD2. In germline, CDR1 is MDHEN, CDR2 SYDVKM. Germline trimming cut 7 bases from V and 6 bases from J; bases unmatched to any gene: 9. The CDR3 is 13 residues long. For the CDR3, the DNA is TGTGCCAGCATAGGCAGGGAGGGATCCGAGCAGTACTTC. This encodes CASIGREGSEQYF.

This sequence joins TRBV5-4 and TRBJ2-5; D ambiguous. Germline values: CDR1 SGHNT, CDR2 YYREEE (reference sequence). V was cut by 3 bases and J by 5 bases, with 5 bases left in between. The CDR3 runs 11 residues. The CDR3 here is CASSSGETQYF. In DNA, the CDR3 is TGTGCCAGCAGCTCCGGGGAGACCCAGTACTTC. The variable domain in full, with the rest retrieved from reference TRBV5-4 and TRBJ2-5, is ETGVTQSPTHLIKTRGQQVTLRCSSQSGHNTVSWYQQALGQGPQFIFQYYREEENGRGNFPPRFSGLQFPNYSSELNVNALELDDSALYLCASSSGETQYFGPGTRLLVL.

The chain links TRBV28 to TRBJ1-5; 9 bases are a match to TRBD1. The CDR3 runs 15 residues. Germline-derived CDR1 and CDR2 are MDHEN and SYDVKM. Germline trimming cut 4 bases from V and 7 bases from J; bases unmatched to any gene: 8. The CDR3 nucleotides read TGTGCCAGCAGTTCGGGACAGGGAAGGAGCCAGCCCCAGCATTTT. The encoded protein is CASSSGQGRSQPQHF.

The chain employs TRBV4-1 and TRBJ1-4; TRBD1 agrees at 10 bases. Germline-derived CDR1 and CDR2 are MGHRA and YSYEKL. V trimming: 3 bases; J trimming: 8 bases; junction bases outside the gene matches: 9. This CDR3 is built from 16 residues. The CDR3 reads CASSHTGTGDDEKLFF. Here the CDR3 DNA reads TGCGCCAGCAGCCACACCGGGACAGGGGATGACGAAAAACTGTTTTTT.

The V call is TRBV12-3 or TRBV12-4, the J call TRBJ2-5; D might be TRBD1 (6 bases). V was cut by 6 bases and J by 3 bases, with 8 bases left in between. The length of the CDR3 is 12 residues. The CDR3 spells CASSWTEETQYF. The CDR3 region has the DNA TGTGCCAGCAGCTGGACAGAAGAGACCCAGTACTTC.

The V and J genes are TRBV6-5 and TRBJ1-2, with no clear D. Trimming shortened V by 7 bases and J by 6 bases, and 12 bases separated the two germline ends. Germline loops: CDR1 MNHEY, CDR2 SVGAGI. The CDR3 totals 12 residues. DNA of the CDR3: TGTGCCAGCACGACTTCTACGGATGGCTACACCTTC. This translates into CASTTSTDGYTF.

This clone was counted once. Other nucleotide sequences in the sample specify the same CDR3. This rearrangement joins TRBV11-2 to TRBJ2-7; 9 bases align to TRBD1. Germline-derived CDR1 and CDR2 are SGHAT and FQNNGV. The CDR3 runs to 15 residues. V lost 1 base, J lost 2 bases, and 3 bases stayed unmatched. The CDR3 spells CASSLGGTGTYEQYF. CDR3 in DNA: TGTGCCAGCAGCTTAGGGGGGACAGGGACCTACGAGCAGTACTTC.

The chain uses TRBV18 and TRBJ1-1; D not resolved. Trimming took 0 bases from V and 4 from J, leaving 9 bases between them. The CDR3 is 14 residues long. Per germline, CDR1 KGHSH and CDR2 LQKENI. DNA for the CDR3: TGTGCCAGCTCACCACCCAGAGGGAGCACTGAAGCTTTCTTT. The encoded protein is CASSPPRGSTEAFF.